Listed here are 7 T cell receptor beta chains from one sample, sequenced in a study of cytomegalovirus exposure and HLA in healthy donors. 13 Jbeta primers and 60 Vbeta primers were used for the PCR. Some clones are missing from TCRdb's copy, which holds only in-frame ones; the method was immunoSEQ multiplex PCR. This table holds under 200,000 clones. The specimen was PBMCs. All receptors derive from a man aged 25-45 years in good health and CMV-seronegative.

V gene TRBV27 combines with J gene TRBJ1-2; 9 nucleotides align to TRBD1. Germline CDR1 MNHEY, CDR2 SMNVEV (reference sequence). The junction had 6 bases not matched to a gene; V was cut back by 0 bases and J by 1 base. The CDR3 has 17 amino acids. In DNA, the CDR3 is TGTGCCAGCAGTTTATCGTACAGGGGGCGCCATAACTATGGCTACACCTTC. It codes for CASSLSYRGRHNYGYTF.

V usage is TRBV11-2 and J usage is TRBJ2-3; TRBD1 matches at 10 bases. This CDR3 region has 16 residues. J lost 2 bases, V lost 5 bases, and 7 bases had no gene match. Germline-derived CDR1 and CDR2 are SGHAT and FQNNGV. CDR3 nucleotide sequence: TGTGCCAGCAGCCCAAGGGACAGGGGTGACACAGATACGCAGTATTTT. Translated: CASSPRDRGDTDTQYF.

The chain couples TRBV30 to TRBJ1-6; D is unclear. V shed 1 base and J shed 10 bases, with 8 bases lying between them. From germline, CDR1 is GTSNPN and CDR2 SVGIG (reference sequence). The length of the CDR3 is 12 residues. This CDR3 is CAWSATSSPLHF. Here the CDR3 DNA reads TGTGCCTGGAGTGCCACGAGCTCACCCCTCCACTTT.

This chain uses TRBV25-1 with TRBJ1-2; 7 nucleotides match TRBD1. J gave up 0 bases and V 5 bases, and 3 bases lay outside the gene matches. The germline V gene encodes CDR1 MGHDK and CDR2 SYGVNS. The CDR3 sequence is 14 residues long. CDR3 region: CASSRDSSNYGYTF. The CDR3 nucleotides read TGTGCCAGCAGTCGGGACAGCTCTAACTATGGCTACACCTTC.

The genes are TRBV30 and TRBJ2-3, with D maybe TRBD1 (5 bases). CDR3 length: 11 amino acids. V lost 5 bases and J lost 4, with 7 bases in between. Germline V gene sequence: CDR1 GTSNPN, CDR2 SVGIG (reference sequence). The CDR3 nucleotides read TGTGCCTGGGGACAACCAGATACGCAGTATTTT. Encoded protein: CAWGQPDTQYF.

The chain carries TRBV7-9 and TRBJ1-3; no reliable D call. The CDR3 has 15 amino acids. The germline V gene has CDR1 SEHNR and CDR2 FQNEAQ (reference sequence). The ends were cut back, 5 bases at V and 0 bases at J, with 11 bases in the middle. CDR3 coding DNA: TGTGCCAGCAGCGCCCGACTGAACTCTGGAAACACCATATATTTT. This sequence encodes CASSARLNSGNTIYF.

The genes are TRBV28 and TRBJ2-1; D remains unclear. Germline CDR1 MDHEN, CDR2 SYDVKM. V lost 1 base to trimming and J lost 2 bases, with 12 bases between them. The CDR3 covers 16 residues. The CDR3 loop reads CASSLYATSPYNEQFF. The CDR3 DNA follows: TGTGCCAGCAGTTTATACGCAACTTCTCCCTACAATGAGCAGTTCTTC.